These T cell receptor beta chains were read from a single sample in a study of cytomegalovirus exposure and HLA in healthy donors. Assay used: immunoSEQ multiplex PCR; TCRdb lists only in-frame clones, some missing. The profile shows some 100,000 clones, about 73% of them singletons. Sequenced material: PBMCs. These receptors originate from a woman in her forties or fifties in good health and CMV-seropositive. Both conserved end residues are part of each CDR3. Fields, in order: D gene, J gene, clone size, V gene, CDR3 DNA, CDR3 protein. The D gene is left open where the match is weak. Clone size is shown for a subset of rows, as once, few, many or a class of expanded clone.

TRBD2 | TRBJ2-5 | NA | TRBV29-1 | TGCAGCGCGGGACTAGCGGTCCAAGAGACCCAGTACTTC | CSAGLAVQETQYF
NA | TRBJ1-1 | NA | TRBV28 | TGTGCCAGCAGTTTAGCGACCTCAGGGCATCACACTGAAGCTTTCTTT | CASSLATSGHHTEAFF
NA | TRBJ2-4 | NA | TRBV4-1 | TGCGCCAGCAGCCAAGAAGGGGGTAGGGTCAAAAACATTCAGTACTTC | CASSQEGGRVKNIQYF
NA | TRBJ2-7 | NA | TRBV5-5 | TGTGCCAGCAGAGGTCGGTTGGACAGCCCCCAGTACTTC | CASRGRLDSPQYF
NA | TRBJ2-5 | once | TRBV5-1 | TGCGCCAGCAGCTTGGGGGGGCTGGACTCAGAGACCCAGTACTTC | CASSLGGLDSETQYF
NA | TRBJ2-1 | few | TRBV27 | TGTGCCAGCAGCCTCGACAGCTACAATGAGCAGTTCTTC | CASSLDSYNEQFF
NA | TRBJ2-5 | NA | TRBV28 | TGTGCCAGCAATTGGGCGGGCGGAGAGACCCAGTACTTC | CASNWAGGETQYF
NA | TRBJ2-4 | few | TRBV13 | TGTGCCAGCAGCTTCGTTCTAGCCAAAAACATTCAGTACTTC | CASSFVLAKNIQYF
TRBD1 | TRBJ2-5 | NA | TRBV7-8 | TGTGCCAGCAGCTTAGCGACACAGGGGGTAGGGACCCAGTACTTC | CASSLATQGVGTQYF
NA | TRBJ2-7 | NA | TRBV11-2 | TGTGCCAGCAGCTTCATAGAAAACGAGCAGTACTTC | CASSFIENEQYF
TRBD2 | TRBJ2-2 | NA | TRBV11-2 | TGTGCCAGCAGCTTAGATCAACGTCGGGCTAGCGGGAGCACCGGGGAGCTGTTTTTT | CASSLDQRRASGSTGELFF
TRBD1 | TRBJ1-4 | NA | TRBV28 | TGTGCCAGCACTTCACCGGGACAGTCTAATGAAAAACTGTTTTTT | CASTSPGQSNEKLFF
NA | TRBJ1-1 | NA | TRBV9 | TGTGCCAGCAGCGTAGTGGCAGGGTATGGTGAAGCTTTCTTT | CASSVVAGYGEAFF
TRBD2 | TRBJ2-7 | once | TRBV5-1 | TGCGCCAGCAGCTTGGGCGGGAGAAGTGACGAGCAGTACTTC | CASSLGGRSDEQYF
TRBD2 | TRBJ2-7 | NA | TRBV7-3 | TGTGCCAGCAGCTTGGCGGGAGGGCCTCAGGCATCCGAGCAGTACTTC | CASSLAGGPQASEQYF
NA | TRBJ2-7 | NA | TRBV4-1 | TGCGCCAGCAGCCAAAGCTACGGGGGGCGGAACGAGCAGTACTTC | CASSQSYGGRNEQYF
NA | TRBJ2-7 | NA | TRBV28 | TGTGCCAGCAGACTAGGGGGAGAGAGCTCCTACGAGCAGTACTTC | CASRLGGESSYEQYF
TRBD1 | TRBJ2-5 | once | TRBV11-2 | TGTGCCAGCAGTCTCCTCGAGACAGGGGGCGCCCAGTACTTC | CASSLLETGGAQYF
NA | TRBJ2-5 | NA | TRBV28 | TGTGCCAGCAGTTTCTGGATACAGGGTTCGCAGACCCAGTACTTC | CASSFWIQGSQTQYF
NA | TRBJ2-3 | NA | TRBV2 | TGTGCCAGCAACCCAGGGTGGGCGGACACAGATACGCAGTATTTT | CASNPGWADTDTQYF
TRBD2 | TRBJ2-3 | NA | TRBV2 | TGTGCCAGCGACAAACTAGCGGCCCACACAGATACGCAGTATTTT | CASDKLAAHTDTQYF
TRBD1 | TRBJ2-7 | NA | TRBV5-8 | TGTGCCAGCAGCTTGGGGGACAGGGGGCACTACGAGCAGTACTTC | CASSLGDRGHYEQYF
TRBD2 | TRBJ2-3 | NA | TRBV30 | TGTGCCTGGAGTGTACATTCCCTAGCGGGAGAAGATACGCAGTATTTT | CAWSVHSLAGEDTQYF
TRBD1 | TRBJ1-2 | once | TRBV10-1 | TGCGCCAGCAGCGCAACAGGGGCGGCTGGCTACACCTTC | CASSATGAAGYTF
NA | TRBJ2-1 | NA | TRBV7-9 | TGTGCCAGCAGCTCCTCGGGGAGGCACAATGAGCAGTTCTTC | CASSSSGRHNEQFF
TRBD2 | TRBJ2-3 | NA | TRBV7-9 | TGTGCCAGCAGCCCATTAAGCGGGAGGAGTACGCAGTATTTT | CASSPLSGRSTQYF
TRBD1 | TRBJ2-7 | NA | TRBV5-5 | TGTGCCAGCAGCTTGCGGGATTCGGGACAGGGGGTCTACGAGCAGTACTTC | CASSLRDSGQGVYEQYF
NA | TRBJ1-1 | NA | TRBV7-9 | TGTGCCAGCAGCCGATTAGGAGGGGCCACTGAAGCTTTCTTT | CASSRLGGATEAFF
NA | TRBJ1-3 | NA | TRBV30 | TGTGCCTGGAGTCAACCCGTGGGGGCATCCGAAAACACCATATATTTT | CAWSQPVGASENTIYF
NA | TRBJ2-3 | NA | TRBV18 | TGTGCCAGCTCACCAGGCGGGCTGATGGATACGCAGTATTTT | CASSPGGLMDTQYF
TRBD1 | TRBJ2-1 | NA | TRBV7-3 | TGTGCCAGCAGCGGTGGGACAGGGTCTTGGAATGAGCAGTTCTTC | CASSGGTGSWNEQFF
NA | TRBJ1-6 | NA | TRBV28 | TGTGCCAGCACCCTAACCCAGGGCAATTCACCCCTCCACTTT | CASTLTQGNSPLHF
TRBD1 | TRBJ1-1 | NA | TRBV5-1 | TGCGCCAGCAGCCCCCGGGGCGGGACAGGGGGAGAAACTGAAGCTTTCTTT | CASSPRGGTGGETEAFF
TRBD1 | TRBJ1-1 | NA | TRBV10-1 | TGCGCCAGCAGTGATTCGAGGACAGGGGGACCCACTGAAGCTTTCTTT | CASSDSRTGGPTEAFF
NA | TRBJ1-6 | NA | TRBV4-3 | TGCGCCAGCAGCCAATACAGGTCACCCCTCCACTTT | CASSQYRSPLHF
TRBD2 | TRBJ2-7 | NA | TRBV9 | TGTGCCAGCAGCTCCGGGACTAGCTACGAGCAGTACTTC | CASSSGTSYEQYF
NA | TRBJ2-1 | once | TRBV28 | TGTGCCAGCAGTTTCATTGGGGGTAGCGGAACCTACAATGAGCAGTTCTTC | CASSFIGGSGTYNEQFF
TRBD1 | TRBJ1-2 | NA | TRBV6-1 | TGTGCCAGCAGTGTGGACAGGGGGATTTACGGCTACACCTTC | CASSVDRGIYGYTF
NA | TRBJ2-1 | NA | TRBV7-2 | TGTGCCAGCAGCTCCTTTGAGGGCAGCAATGAGCAGTTCTTC | CASSSFEGSNEQFF
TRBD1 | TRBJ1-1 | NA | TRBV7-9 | TGTGCCAGCAGACTCCCGACAGGGTCCTACACTGAAGCTTTCTTT | CASRLPTGSYTEAFF
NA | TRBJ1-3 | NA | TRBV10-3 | TGTGCCATCAGTTTGGGGGGGGGCGGTCTCTCTGGAAACACCATATATTTT | CAISLGGGGLSGNTIYF
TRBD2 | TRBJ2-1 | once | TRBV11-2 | TGTGCCAGCAGCCCAAGGGTAGCGGGGAGAGGGAATGAGCAGTTCTTC | CASSPRVAGRGNEQFF
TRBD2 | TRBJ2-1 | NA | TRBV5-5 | TGTGCCAGCAGCTCACTAGGCGGGGGACTGGGGAATGAGCAGTTCTTC | CASSSLGGGLGNEQFF
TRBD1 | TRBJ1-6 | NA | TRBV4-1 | TGCGCCAGCAGCCAAGATAGGACAGGGGGCTCACCCCTCCACTTT | CASSQDRTGGSPLHF
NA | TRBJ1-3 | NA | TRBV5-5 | TGTGCCAGCAGCTTGGGACCAGGCTCTGGAAACACCATATATTTT | CASSLGPGSGNTIYF
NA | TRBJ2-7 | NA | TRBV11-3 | TGTGCCAGCAGCTTAGCCGTGGGCCCCTACGAGCAGTACTTC | CASSLAVGPYEQYF
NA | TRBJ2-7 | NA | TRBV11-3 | TGTGCCAGCAGCCCGTCGAGGGACAACTCCTACGAGCAGTACTTC | CASSPSRDNSYEQYF
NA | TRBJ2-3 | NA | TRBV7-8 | TGTGCCAGCAGCCTCCCCTGGGGGCAAGGAGATACGCAGTATTTT | CASSLPWGQGDTQYF
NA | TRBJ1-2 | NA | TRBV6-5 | TGTGCCAGCAGTTACTCTCGGGGGGGAATTGGCTACACCTTC | CASSYSRGGIGYTF
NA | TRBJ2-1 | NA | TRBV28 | TGTGCCAGCAGTCCCCGGACTATTTACAATGAGCAGTTCTTC | CASSPRTIYNEQFF
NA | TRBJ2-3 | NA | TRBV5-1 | TGCGCCAGCAGCCAAATACAGGGAGCAGATACGCAGTATTTT | CASSQIQGADTQYF
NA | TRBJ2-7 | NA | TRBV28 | TGTGCCAGCAGCGCCCTGGGAGTCGGAGGGGGCGCCCCAGCCCGAGGTGACTACGAGCAGTACTTC | CASSALGVGGGAPARGDYEQYF
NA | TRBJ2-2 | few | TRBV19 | TGTGCCAGTAGCCCACAGCGGTCCACCGGGGAGCTGTTTTTT | CASSPQRSTGELFF
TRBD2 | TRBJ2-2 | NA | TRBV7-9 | TGTGCCAGCAGCTTAGTACCTACTACTAGCGGGTTGAACACCGGGGAGCTGTTTTTT | CASSLVPTTSGLNTGELFF
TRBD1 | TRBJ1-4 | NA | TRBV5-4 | TGTGCCAGCAGCTTGGACAGGGGGGATGAAAAACTGTTTTTT | CASSLDRGDEKLFF
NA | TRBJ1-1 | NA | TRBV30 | TGTGCCTGGGAGGCGGTTACGGCTTTCTTT | CAWEAVTAFF
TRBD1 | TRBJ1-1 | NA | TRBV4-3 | TGCGCCAGCAGGGACAGGGGCCCTAACACTGAAGCTTTCTTT | CASRDRGPNTEAFF
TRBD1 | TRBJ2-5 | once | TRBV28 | TGTGCCAGCAGTTGGGATACAGGGGGCGCGAAGACCCAGTACTTC | CASSWDTGGAKTQYF
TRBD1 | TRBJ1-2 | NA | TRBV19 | TGTGCCAGTAGTTTAGACCGGGACAGGAACTATGGCTACACCTTC | CASSLDRDRNYGYTF
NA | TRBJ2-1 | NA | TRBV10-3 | TGTGCCATCAGGGGAGCGGCCCCCTCCTACAATGAGCAGTTCTTC | CAIRGAAPSYNEQFF